One sample yielded the 15 T cell receptor beta chains listed below, sequenced in a study of T cell responses to AZD1222 COVID-19 vaccine. Assay used: immunoSEQ multiplex PCR; TCRdb lists only in-frame clones, some missing. The table includes 25,000 or so clones, roughly 87% detected once. This specimen was peripheral blood, taken 28 days after the second AZD1222 dose. The receptors shown here come from an adult who received the AZD1222 COVID-19 vaccine.

The chain combines TRBV19 with TRBJ2-1, with TRBD1 matching 11 bases. This CDR3 is 14 amino acids long. The trim removed 4 bases at V and 5 bases at J, leaving 1 base unmatched. Germline CDR1 is LNHDA and CDR2 is SQIVND (reference sequence). CDR3 protein: CASSRTGGDNEQFF. Here the CDR3 DNA reads TGTGCCAGTAGTAGGACAGGGGGCGACAATGAGCAGTTCTTC.

This chain links TRBV3-1 (or the pseudogene TRBV3-2) with TRBJ2-1; D is undetermined. This CDR3 contains 12 residues. Germline V gives CDR1 LGHDT, CDR2 YNNKEL (reference sequence). V dropped 7 bases and J dropped 9 bases, with 13 bases sitting between them. This CDR3 reads CASTTDGSEQFF. CDR3 DNA: TGTGCCAGCACCACGGACGGCTCTGAGCAGTTCTTC.

CDR3 DNA sequence: TGCGCCAGCAGCTCTGGGTCGGAAGGGACTGAAGCTTTCTTT. It translates to CASSSGSEGTEAFF. The J gene is TRBJ1-1, the V gene TRBV5-1, with D unclear. Trimming took 3 bases from V and 5 from J, leaving 14 bases between them. This CDR3 is built from 14 residues. CDR1 is SGHRS and CDR2 is YFSETQ in the germline V gene. The whole variable domain, filled in from reference TRBV5-1 and TRBJ1-1, reads KAGVTQTPRYLIKTRGQQVTLSCSPISGHRSVSWYQQTPGQGLQFLFEYFSETQRNKGNFPGRFSGRQFSNSRSEMNVSTLELGDSALYLCASSSGSEGTEAFFGQGTRLTVV.

This chain connects TRBV5-4 to TRBJ1-1, with D hard to call. In germline, CDR1 is SGHNT, CDR2 YYREEE (reference sequence). This CDR3 spans 14 amino acids. Between the trimmed V and J ends, which lost 3 bases and 4 bases, there was a span of 13 bases. This CDR3 is CASSSLGGGTEAFF. CDR3 DNA sequence: TGTGCCAGCAGCTCCCTGGGTGGAGGCACTGAAGCTTTCTTT.

This sequence joins TRBV5-1 and TRBJ1-1; D unresolved. Trimming shortened V by 0 bases and J by 5 bases, and 14 bases separated the two germline ends. This CDR3 region has 15 residues. Germline V gives CDR1 SGHRS, CDR2 YFSETQ. CDR3 in DNA: TGCGCCAGCAGCTTGGAGCCCAAGGAGTGGACTGAAGCTTTCTTT. It encodes CASSLEPKEWTEAFF.

The V and J genes are TRBV5-1 and TRBJ1-6; D is ambiguous. This CDR3 is built from 14 residues. Trimming left V 1 base short and J 0 bases short, with 2 bases between. Germline CDR1 SGHRS, CDR2 YFSETQ. The CDR3 loop reads CASSLSSYNSPLHF. Here the CDR3 DNA reads TGCGCCAGCAGCTTGAGCTCCTATAATTCACCCCTCCACTTT.

The V gene is TRBV12-3 or TRBV12-4, the J gene TRBJ2-1; tentatively, D is TRBD1 (5 bases). Trimming cost V 3 bases and J 5 bases, with 8 bases left between them. The CDR3 length is 13 residues. The DNA for the CDR3 is TGTGCCAGCAGTTTTCGACAGAACAATGAGCAGTTCTTC. Encoded protein: CASSFRQNNEQFF.

This chain joins TRBV5-1 and TRBJ1-2; no reliable D call. The CDR3 is 14 amino acids. CDR1 and CDR2 (germline): SGHRS, YFSETQ. V was cut by 0 bases and J by 3 bases, with 9 bases left in between. CDR3 loop: CASSLASGDYGYTF. For the CDR3, the DNA is TGCGCCAGCAGCTTGGCCTCGGGCGACTATGGCTACACCTTC.

The chain recombines TRBV20-1 with TRBJ1-1; D gene ambiguous. The germline V gene encodes CDR1 DFQATT and CDR2 SNEGSKA (reference sequence). V dropped 0 bases and J dropped 1 base, with 0 bases sitting between them. The CDR3 contains 11 residues. The CDR3 DNA reads as TGCAGTGCTAGAGAGAACACTGAAGCTTTCTTT. This sequence encodes CSARENTEAFF.

The genes are TRBV4-2 and TRBJ2-7, with 7 bases matching TRBD2. The germline gives CDR1 LGHNA, CDR2 YNFKEQ. The CDR3 sequence is 18 residues long. J lost 2 bases, V lost 0 bases, and 13 bases had no gene match. Here the CDR3 DNA reads TGTGCCAGCAGCCAAGATTGGCGGGGTAGCGGGTATCCCTACGAGCAGTACTTC. This codes for CASSQDWRGSGYPYEQYF.

The chain carries TRBV2 and TRBJ1-4; D might be TRBD1 (5 bases). This CDR3 has 14 residues. Germline V lookup: CDR1 SNHLY, CDR2 FYNNEI. V was pared by 5 bases and J by 3 bases, with 10 bases between. CDR3 sequence: CASSREQANEKLFF. The DNA of the CDR3 is TGTGCCAGCAGTCGGGAACAGGCTAATGAAAAACTGTTTTTT.

J is TRBJ1-2 and V is TRBV27; perhaps TRBD1 as D (6 bases). V was pared by 4 bases and J by 5 bases, with 14 bases between. The CDR3 totals 14 residues. CDR1 MNHEY and CDR2 SMNVEV come from the germline V gene (reference sequence). The CDR3 DNA follows: TGTGCCAGCAGTTCCGGGGGCGCGGAGTATGGCTACACCTTC. Its translation: CASSSGGAEYGYTF.

The chain combines TRBV30 with TRBJ1-5; D unresolved. CDR3 size: 13 residues. Germline V CDR1 and CDR2: GTSNPN, SVGIG (reference sequence). The V end lost 1 base, the J end lost 0 bases, and 4 bases lay between the germline ends. As DNA, the CDR3 is TGTGCCTGGAGTGCCCGTAGCAATCAGCCCCAGCATTTT. Protein sequence: CAWSARSNQPQHF.

The chain carries TRBV10-3 and TRBJ1-2, with D tentatively TRBD1 (6 bases). The CDR3 is 13 residues long. Trimming took 6 bases from V and 6 from J, leaving 14 bases between them. CDR1 and CDR2 from the germline V gene are ENHRY and SYGVKD. The DNA of the CDR3 is TGTGCCATCAGGAGGGGGGAGGTAGATGGCTACACCTTC. Encoded protein: CAIRRGEVDGYTF.

The rearrangement joins TRBV7-3 to TRBJ2-3, with a tentative D call TRBD2 (5 bases). The germline CDR1 and CDR2 sequences are SGHTA and FQGTGA. Trimming cost V 2 bases and J 0 bases, with 9 bases left between them. The CDR3 runs to 15 residues. The CDR3: CASSLQPGSTDTQYF. CDR3 DNA: TGTGCCAGCAGCTTACAGCCGGGGAGCACAGATACGCAGTATTTT. Filled out from reference TRBV7-3 and TRBJ2-3, the complete variable domain reads GAGVSQTPSNKVTEKGKYVELRCDPISGHTALYWYRQSLGQGPEFLIYFQGTGAADDSGLPNDRFFAVRPEGSVSTLKIQRTERGDSAVYLCASSLQPGSTDTQYFGPGTRLTVL.